The T cell receptor (beta chain) under discussion was sequenced for a study of cytomegalovirus exposure and HLA in healthy donors. Study-level information: Unique TCRs from HLA-typed donors, approximately 80 million of them, were held in an early data release. Study-wide results and caveats: According to reports, the classifier identified cytomegalovirus status with high specificity and sensitivity. Previously analyzed data showed that most TCR beta V segments were productive at a frequency of about 87% or about 30%. Listed as cytomegalovirus-associated were 170 or so TCR beta chains.

PCR was performed using 60 Vbeta and 13 Jbeta primers. Generated by immunoSEQ multiplex PCR, the TCRdb table keeps only in-frame clones and is missing some. Counted here are 160,000 or so clones, approximately 86% occurring once; the ten biggest clones make up roughly 2%. Notes on this clone: The antigen is undetermined.

This TCR was recovered from a woman aged 18-29 years in good health and CMV-seronegative. Sequencing used PBMCs.

CDR3 protein: CASSLFGTGEYF. For the CDR3, the DNA is TGTGCCAGCAGTTTATTTGGGACAGGGGAGTATTTT. This chain links TRBV27 with TRBJ2-3; 10 bases align to TRBD1. Trimming took 1 base from V and 13 from J; bases not matched to a gene: 2. The CDR3 sequence is 12 residues long. Germline V CDR1 and CDR2: MNHEY, SMNVEV (reference sequence).